Following are 23 T cell receptor beta chains from one sample sequenced in a study of blood T cells in healthy people across ages. The use of a sample-barcoded 5' primer and a J-beta primer mix characterized a second PCR of roughly 6 to 12 cycles. A single record per CDR3 protein comes from TCRdb applying MiXCR to the 5' RACE reads. The sample has 1.5 million to 2 million distinct CDR3 sequences, 34% seen once. The sample comprised blood. The source is a woman aged 25 to 39 in good health.

DNA of the CDR3: TGTGCCAGCAGTTTATATCCGGGGACAACTTACTCCTACGAGCAGTACTTC. This codes for CASSLYPGTTYSYEQYF. This rearrangement joins TRBV28 to TRBJ2-7, with D perhaps TRBD1 (6 bases). With 1 base removed from V and 0 bases from J, the gap between germline ends came to 16 bases. The CDR3 is made up of 17 amino acids. Germline CDR1 and CDR2: MDHEN and SYDVKM.

The V and J genes are TRBV2 and TRBJ2-7, with D tentatively TRBD1 or TRBD2 (6 bases each). This CDR3 is 14 amino acids long. The ends were cut back, 3 bases at V and 5 bases at J, with 14 bases in the middle. The V gene's germline CDR1 is SNHLY and CDR2 FYNNEI. CDR3 loop: CASSEGLTGHEQYF. Here the CDR3 DNA reads TGTGCCAGCAGTGAGGGACTGACAGGTCACGAGCAGTACTTC.

V and J are TRBV3-1 and TRBJ2-3, with TRBD1 matching 8 bases. The J segment lost 2 bases and the V segment lost 0 bases, leaving 7 bases of the junction unmatched. This CDR3 spans 17 amino acids. Germline loops: CDR1 LGHDT, CDR2 YNNKEL (reference sequence). CDR3: CASSQDRGTGYTDTQYF. The CDR3 DNA reads as TGTGCCAGCAGCCAAGATAGGGGGACAGGATACACAGATACGCAGTATTTT.

The chain recombines TRBV7-2 with TRBJ2-7; D assignment may be TRBD1 or TRBD2 (7 bases each). Trimming cost V 5 bases and J 0 bases, with 17 bases left between them. Germline values: CDR1 SGHTA, CDR2 FQGNSA. The length of the CDR3 is 16 residues. The CDR3 region has the DNA TGTGCCAGCAGCATCAGAGCGGGACAGTCCTCCTACGAGCAGTACTTC. Protein sequence: CASSIRAGQSSYEQYF.

The rearrangement joins TRBV20-1 to TRBJ2-5, with 8 bases that match TRBD2. This CDR3 contains 17 residues. The junction had 9 bases not matched to a gene; V was cut back by 0 bases and J by 0 bases. The germline CDR1 and CDR2 sequences are DFQATT and SNEGSKA (reference sequence). CDR3 in amino acids: CSARDDGSSGYQETQYF. The CDR3 bases are TGCAGTGCTAGAGATGACGGGTCTAGCGGGTACCAAGAGACCCAGTACTTC.

Only one count was recorded for this clonotype. The chain employs TRBV12-3 or TRBV12-4 and TRBJ2-7, with 12 bases matching TRBD1. The CDR3 has 15 residues. V gave up 6 bases and J gave up 6 bases; unmatched junction bases: 9. DNA of the CDR3: TGTGCCAGCAGCCTATGGGGGACAGGGGGCTCCGAGCAGTACTTC. This gives the protein CASSLWGTGGSEQYF.

This chain uses TRBV9 with TRBJ2-3; D not certain. CDR1 and CDR2 from the germline V gene are SGDLS and YYNGEE. The length of the CDR3 is 15 residues. The ends were cut back, 3 bases at V and 2 bases at J, with 13 bases in the middle. The CDR3 DNA reads TGTGCCAGCAGCGCCCAACACTATGACACAGATACGCAGTATTTT. It codes for CASSAQHYDTDTQYF.

This chain uses TRBV7-9 with TRBJ1-3, with D possibly being TRBD1 (5 bases). V was shortened by 4 bases and J by 2 bases, with 12 bases between the two germline ends. Germline V gene sequence: CDR1 SEHNR, CDR2 FQNEAQ (reference sequence). This CDR3 contains 15 residues. The CDR3 bases are TGTGCCAGCAGCTCGTCTGGGACCGCTGGAAACACCATATATTTT. Protein: CASSSSGTAGNTIYF.

A few counts support this clonotype. At one end the junction does not follow the germline gene, possibly because of a read error. The V and J genes are TRBV10-3 and TRBJ2-5; a weak D match, TRBD1 (6 bases). The CDR3 is 14 residues long. The germline CDR1 and CDR2 sequences are ENHRY and SYGVKD. CDR3: CAISGDRLQGTQYF. The DNA of the CDR3 is TGTGCCATCAGTGGAGACAGGTTGCAAGGGACCCAGTACTTC.

The chain combines TRBV25-1 with TRBJ2-7; 7 nucleotides match TRBD1. This CDR3 region has 16 residues. Germline CDR1 MGHDK, CDR2 SYGVNS. J gave up 2 bases and V 5 bases, and 12 bases lay outside the gene matches. The CDR3 DNA sequence: TGTGCCAGCAGTCACCTCGGGACAGCAATTCCCTACGAGCAGTACTTC. It specifies CASSHLGTAIPYEQYF.

V is TRBV7-2 and J is TRBJ2-1; 7 nucleotides align to TRBD1. The CDR3 consists of 14 residues. Germline V gene lookup returns CDR1 SGHTA and CDR2 FQGNSA. Losses at the gene ends were 6 bases for V and 4 bases for J; bases not matched to a gene: 6. The CDR3 coding sequence is TGTGCCAGCAGTTACACAGGGGCTTACAATGAGCAGTTCTTC. It specifies CASSYTGAYNEQFF.

Turning to this clonotype: A much bigger clone sits one base away, suggesting this may be a read error. V gene TRBV20-1 combines with J gene TRBJ2-7; TRBD1 aligns across 10 bases. CDR3 length equals 15 residues. From germline, CDR1 is DFQATT and CDR2 SNEGSKA (reference sequence). CDR3 coding DNA: TGCGGTGCTAGAGATCCGGACAGGGGGAATTACGAGCAGTACTTC. This translates into CGARDPDRGNYEQYF.

This clonotype was picked up a small number of times. The genes are TRBV20-1 and TRBJ2-7; D is perhaps TRBD1 or TRBD2 (5 bases each). The V and J ends lost 0 bases and 1 base respectively, with 16 bases between them. The CDR3 loop spans 16 amino acids. CDR1 is DFQATT, CDR2 SNEGSKA, per germline (reference sequence). CDR3 amino acids: CSARDMRGTGSYEQYF. The CDR3 nucleotides read TGCAGTGCTAGAGATATGAGGGGTACGGGTTCCTACGAGCAGTACTTC.

This clonotype was observed a few times. The chain recombines TRBV5-6 with TRBJ2-1; 14 positions agree with TRBD2. V gave up 5 bases and J gave up 5 bases; unmatched junction bases: 12. The length of the CDR3 is 18 residues. Per the germline V gene, CDR1 is SGHDT and CDR2 is YYEEEE. The CDR3 DNA sequence: TGTGCCAGCAGGGAGACTAGCGGGGGGGCTCGGTTGCACAATGAGCAGTTCTTC. Translation: CASRETSGGARLHNEQFF.

With respect to this clonotype: At one of its ends the junction is not consistent with the germline gene, which may arise from a read error. This chain uses TRBV20-1 with TRBJ2-5; no definite D call. The J call is doubtful: the DNA matches TRBJ2-7 better. The CDR3 has 13 amino acids. Germline V gene lookup returns CDR1 DFQATT and CDR2 SNEGSKA (reference sequence). Written as DNA, the CDR3 is TGCAATGCTAGAGATGTACAACTATACGAGCAGTACTTC. Translation gives CNARDVQLYEQYF.

This clonotype has just a few counts. The V and J genes are TRBV3-1 and TRBJ2-5; the D gene is possibly TRBD2 (6 bases). Trimming removed 7 bases at V and 2 bases at J, with 20 bases between. The CDR3 length is 16 residues. Germline V gene sequence: CDR1 LGHDT, CDR2 YNNKEL (reference sequence). In DNA form, the CDR3 reads TGTGCCAGCACTCTGGTGGCGGGAACCCATCAAGAGACCCAGTACTTC. Protein: CASTLVAGTHQETQYF.

This chain uses TRBV10-1 with TRBJ2-7; D is undetermined. CDR3 length: 13 amino acids. Germline V CDR1 and CDR2: WNHNN, SYGVQD (reference sequence). V lost 0 bases to trimming and J lost 9 bases, with 12 bases between them. The CDR3 loop reads CASSESSRVVQYF. CDR3 in DNA: TGCGCCAGCAGTGAGTCCTCCCGAGTAGTGCAGTACTTC.

This sequence joins TRBV10-3 and TRBJ2-3, with D perhaps TRBD2 (6 bases). The germline V gene has CDR1 ENHRY and CDR2 SYGVKD. This CDR3 comprises 13 residues. Trimming stripped 9 bases from V and 4 bases from J, with 14 bases between. The CDR3 nucleotides are TGTGCCATACATACGGAGGGCGCAGATACGCAGTATTTT. Its protein is CAIHTEGADTQYF.

The rearrangement uses TRBV9 and TRBJ2-1; 13 nucleotides agree with TRBD2. There are 16 residues in the CDR3. Germline CDR1 and CDR2: SGDLS and YYNGEE. V gave up 4 bases and J gave up 8 bases; unmatched junction bases: 9. CDR3 region: CASSPSPGLAGHEQFF. The CDR3 nucleotides are TGTGCCAGCAGCCCCTCCCCGGGACTAGCGGGACATGAGCAGTTCTTC. The variable domain in full, with the rest retrieved from reference TRBV9 and TRBJ2-1, is DSGVTQTPKHLITATGQRVTLRCSPRSGDLSVYWYQQSLDQGLQFLIQYYNGEERAKGNILERFSAQQFPDLHSELNLSSLELGDSALYFCASSPSPGLAGHEQFFGPGTRLTVL.

J is TRBJ1-4 and V is TRBV12-3 or TRBV12-4, with a possible D match to TRBD1 (6 bases). V was clipped by 4 bases and J by 10 bases, with 10 bases between them. The CDR3 totals 12 residues. The CDR3 reads CASSSGVGKLFF. Written as DNA, the CDR3 is TGTGCCAGCAGTTCAGGGGTCGGAAAACTGTTTTTT.

This clonotype has at least ten counts. The chain is built from TRBV9 and TRBJ2-7; TRBD2 aligns across 8 bases. The CDR3 covers 14 residues. The V gene's germline CDR1 is SGDLS and CDR2 YYNGEE. V was pared by 4 bases and J by 3 bases, with 6 bases of the junction left unmatched. The CDR3: CASSPSGSGYEQYF. The CDR3 nucleotides are TGTGCCAGCAGCCCAAGCGGGAGTGGCTACGAGCAGTACTTC.

This chain joins TRBV2 and TRBJ2-7; TRBD1 is a possible D gene (6 bases). V shed 4 bases and J shed 2 bases, with 12 bases lying between them. The CDR3 runs to 14 residues. In germline, CDR1 is SNHLY, CDR2 FYNNEI. The CDR3, as DNA: TGTGCCAGCAGTGGGTATCGGACAGCCTACGAGCAGTACTTC. It specifies CASSGYRTAYEQYF.

The chain joins TRBV10-3 to TRBJ2-5; D may correspond to TRBD1 or TRBD2 (7 bases each). Germline loops: CDR1 ENHRY, CDR2 SYGVKD. This CDR3 is 15 amino acids long. Between the trimmed V and J ends, which lost 8 bases and 2 bases, there was a span of 18 bases. Here the CDR3 reads CAIGLDREGQETQYF. The CDR3 nucleotides read TGTGCCATCGGCCTCGACAGGGAGGGACAAGAGACCCAGTACTTC.